Shown below are 23 T cell receptor beta chains from a single sample sequenced in a study of cytomegalovirus exposure and HLA in healthy donors. The PCR had 60 Vbeta and 13 Jbeta primers. Assay: immunoSEQ multiplex PCR; the TCRdb copy retains only in-frame clones and omits some. Of some 120,000 clones in the sample, approximately 70% are singletons; the top ten hold roughly 0.9%. Material for sequencing was PBMCs. The source is a woman aged 25 to 39 in good health and CMV-seronegative.

In this sample, this clone turned up a few times. The rearrangement uses TRBV4-2 and TRBJ2-2, with TRBD1 matching 9 bases. This CDR3 comprises 17 residues. Germline lookup yields CDR1 LGHNA and CDR2 YNFKEQ. J gave up 1 base and V 4 bases, and 7 bases lay outside the gene matches. The CDR3 DNA reads as TGTGCCAGCAGCCTCGAATACAGGGGGCGGAACACCGGGGAGCTGTTTTTT. Translation: CASSLEYRGRNTGELFF.

V is TRBV4-1 and J is TRBJ1-2, with 9 nucleotides matching TRBD1. The junction had 3 bases not matched to a gene; V was cut back by 1 base and J by 9 bases. CDR3 length: 13 residues. Germline CDR1 reads MGHRA; CDR2 reads YSYEKL. CDR3 bases: TGCGCCAGCAGCCAAGGGACAGGGGATCGCTACACCTTC. It translates to CASSQGTGDRYTF.

This clone was seen just once. The junction and the germline gene differ at one end; a read error may be behind it. The chain uses TRBV7-7 and TRBJ2-7, with D maybe TRBD1 (6 bases). The length of the CDR3 is 13 residues. Germline CDR1 is SSHAT and CDR2 is FNYEAQ (reference sequence). DNA for the CDR3: TGTGCTAGCAGCAAACATCCAGGGGAGGAGCAGTACTTC. Its translation: CASSKHPGEEQYF.

This rearrangement joins TRBV18 to TRBJ1-1; the D gene is possibly TRBD1 (6 bases). The CDR3 has 14 residues. Germline lookup yields CDR1 KGHSH and CDR2 LQKENI. V lost 3 bases, J lost 3 bases, and 11 bases lay in between. CDR3 sequence (DNA): TGTGCCAGCTCACCCGGACAGAGTTACACTGAAGCTTTCTTT. It specifies CASSPGQSYTEAFF.

V and J are TRBV30 and TRBJ2-7; D remains unclear. This CDR3 has 11 residues. V gave up 4 bases and J gave up 3 bases, with 7 bases separating them. Germline V lookup: CDR1 GTSNPN, CDR2 SVGIG (reference sequence). This CDR3 reads CAWTKLYEQYF. The CDR3 DNA is TGTGCCTGGACGAAGCTCTACGAGCAGTACTTC.

The genes are TRBV7-9 and TRBJ1-4; D unresolved. The CDR3 extends over 15 amino acids. Germline V gene lookup returns CDR1 SEHNR and CDR2 FQNEAQ (reference sequence). V lost 5 bases, J lost 0 bases, and 10 bases lay in between. The CDR3 here is CASSTGGTTNEKLFF. The CDR3 coding sequence is TGTGCCAGCAGCACTGGAGGGACAACTAATGAAAAACTGTTTTTT.

J is TRBJ2-2 and V is TRBV6-1; D is possibly TRBD1 (6 bases). Germline CDR1 and CDR2: MNHNS and SASEGT. CDR3 length: 16 residues. Trimming took off 0 bases at V and 1 base at J, with 9 bases between the two ends. Here the CDR3 reads CASSEAPTGNTGELFF. The CDR3 DNA is TGTGCCAGCAGTGAAGCACCGACAGGGAACACCGGGGAGCTGTTTTTT.

The chain combines TRBV4-3 with TRBJ1-1, with D possibly being TRBD1 (5 bases). Germline V lookup: CDR1 LGHNA, CDR2 YSLEER. The CDR3 spans 15 residues. Trimming left V 0 bases short and J 10 bases short, with 18 bases between. CDR3 in DNA: TGCGCCAGCAGCCAAGATCGACTGGGGGGAAGGCGAGCTTTCTTT. It specifies CASSQDRLGGRRAFF.

This CDR3 reads CASSLRGGAIGQPQHF. The CDR3 DNA reads TGTGCCAGCAGCCTTAGGGGGGGGGCTATCGGTCAGCCCCAGCATTTT. The rearrangement joins TRBV5-6 to TRBJ1-5, with TRBD1 as a possible D gene (6 bases). Germline V gene data show CDR1 as SGHDT and CDR2 as YYEEEE. CDR3 length equals 16 residues. With 4 bases removed from V and 6 bases from J, the gap between germline ends came to 20 bases.

This clone was seen just once. This chain connects TRBV28 to TRBJ2-1; D is perhaps TRBD2 (6 bases). V was cut by 5 bases and J by 10 bases, with 21 bases left in between. Per germline, CDR1 MDHEN and CDR2 SYDVKM. The length of the CDR3 is 15 residues. As DNA, the CDR3 is TGTGCCAGCAGTGGTCGGGCGGCCTCTCGGGAGGAGCAGTTCTTC. This translates into CASSGRAASREEQFF.

The rearrangement joins TRBV30 to TRBJ1-1; TRBD1 matches 7 bases. The CDR3 length is 12 residues. V dropped 3 bases and J dropped 9; count of bases not matched to a gene: 7. Germline V gives CDR1 GTSNPN, CDR2 SVGIG (reference sequence). DNA for the CDR3: TGTGCCTGGAGCCAGCTGGGACAGAAAGCTTTCTTT. Protein: CAWSQLGQKAFF.

This chain links TRBV9 with TRBJ1-1; the D gene is possibly TRBD1 (6 bases). This CDR3 is built from 16 residues. Germline CDR1 reads SGDLS; CDR2 reads YYNGEE. V was trimmed by 0 bases and J by 0 bases, leaving 12 bases between them. CDR3 bases: TGTGCCAGCAGCGTAGGGGGGGGGCTCATGAACACTGAAGCTTTCTTT. Its translation: CASSVGGGLMNTEAFF.

CDR3 sequence: CASSRERRDTEAFF. CDR3 DNA sequence: TGTGCCAGCAGTCGAGAAAGACGGGACACTGAAGCTTTCTTT. The V gene is TRBV7-8, the J gene TRBJ1-1; no firm D call. This CDR3 has 14 amino acids. Germline assignment: CDR1 SGHVS and CDR2 FQNEAQ. The V end was cut by 6 bases, the J end by 3 bases, with 14 bases between.

The chain combines TRBV19 with TRBJ1-2, with D unresolved. The CDR3 is 15 amino acids. CDR1 and CDR2 (germline): LNHDA, SQIVND (reference sequence). The germline V and J ends were trimmed by 1 base and 3 bases, with 12 bases remaining between them. CDR3 region: CASSIVSGVHYGYTF. The CDR3 DNA reads TGTGCCAGTAGTATAGTGTCAGGCGTCCACTATGGCTACACCTTC.

The rearrangement links TRBV5-1 to TRBJ2-7, with 10 bases matching TRBD1. After removal of 4 bases from V and 3 bases from J, the junction contained 7 bases not matched to a gene. Germline V gives CDR1 SGHRS, CDR2 YFSETQ. The CDR3 totals 15 residues. CDR3 region: CASSQSDRGFYEQYF. Here the CDR3 DNA reads TGCGCCAGCAGCCAGTCGGACAGGGGGTTCTACGAGCAGTACTTC.

About this clone: Other DNA sequences from this sample encode an identical CDR3 as well. CDR3 sequence: CSVGGNYGYTF. The CDR3, as DNA: TGCAGCGTTGGAGGGAACTATGGCTACACCTTC. J is TRBJ1-2 and V is TRBV29-1; D not resolved. Per germline, CDR1 SQVTM and CDR2 ANQGSEA. With 4 bases removed from V and 2 bases from J, the gap between germline ends came to 5 bases. The CDR3 extends over 11 amino acids. Using reference TRBV29-1 and TRBJ1-2 for the parts outside the CDR3, the full variable domain is SAVISQKPSRDICQRGTSLTIQCQVDSQVTMMFWYRQQPGQSLTLIATANQGSEATYESGFVIDKFPISRPNLTFSTLTVSNMSPEDSSIYLCSVGGNYGYTFGSGTRLTVV.

This chain uses TRBV27 with TRBJ2-7; D ambiguous. CDR3 length: 14 residues. Germline V gives CDR1 MNHEY, CDR2 SMNVEV (reference sequence). V lost 5 bases to trimming and J lost 0 bases, with 11 bases between them. The CDR3 DNA sequence: TGTGCCAGCAGTGGTTCGCTTAGCTCCTACGAGCAGTACTTC. This sequence encodes CASSGSLSSYEQYF.

The count of this clone is one. The chain carries TRBV19 and TRBJ1-2, with 9 positions matching TRBD1. The germline V gene encodes CDR1 LNHDA and CDR2 SQIVND (reference sequence). V was clipped by 6 bases and J by 6 bases; unmatched bases: 11. The CDR3 totals 15 residues. CDR3 sequence reads: CASSDSGTGIHGYTF. The CDR3 DNA reads TGTGCCAGTAGCGATTCCGGGACAGGGATTCATGGCTACACCTTC.

The chain joins TRBV29-1 to TRBJ2-6, with D maybe TRBD2 (6 bases). This CDR3 spans 14 amino acids. V dropped 3 bases and J dropped 1 base, with 7 bases sitting between them. Germline CDR1 and CDR2: SQVTM and ANQGSEA. The CDR3 nucleotides read TGCAGCGTTGAGCGGGGATCTGGGGCCAACGTCCTGACTTTC. It translates to CSVERGSGANVLTF.

Here the CDR3 reads CASSLTDRGLGSYEQYF. The DNA of the CDR3 is TGTGCCAGCAGTCTAACCGATAGAGGTCTCGGATCCTACGAGCAGTACTTC. The chain uses TRBV27 and TRBJ2-7, with D uncertain. The V end was cut by 5 bases, the J end by 1 base, with 21 bases between. Germline V gene data show CDR1 as MNHEY and CDR2 as SMNVEV (reference sequence). The CDR3 length is 17 residues.

V is TRBV6-5 and J is TRBJ1-5, with 9 bases matching TRBD1. V trimming: 6 bases; J trimming: 1 base; junction bases outside the gene matches: 4. Germline loops: CDR1 MNHEY, CDR2 SVGAGI. This CDR3 comprises 15 residues. CDR3 region: CASRRQGGSNQPQHF. As DNA, the CDR3 is TGTGCCAGCAGAAGACAGGGGGGGAGCAATCAGCCCCAGCATTTT.

The rearrangement uses TRBV4-2 and TRBJ1-1; D remains unclear. The CDR3 consists of 18 residues. V was pared by 0 bases and J by 0 bases, with 17 bases between. CDR1 is LGHNA and CDR2 is YNFKEQ in the germline V gene. CDR3 in amino acids: CASSQDRKDFSMNTEAFF. Written as DNA, the CDR3 is TGTGCCAGCAGCCAAGATCGGAAAGACTTCAGCATGAACACTGAAGCTTTCTTT.

The genes are TRBV30 and TRBJ2-1, with 13 bases that match TRBD2. V lost 2 bases, J lost 8 bases, and 6 bases stayed unmatched. The CDR3 contains 15 residues. Germline V gene lookup returns CDR1 GTSNPN and CDR2 SVGIG (reference sequence). The CDR3: CAWSSGLAGVHEQFF. The CDR3 region has the DNA TGTGCCTGGAGTTCAGGACTAGCGGGAGTCCATGAGCAGTTCTTC. Filled out from reference TRBV30 and TRBJ2-1, the complete variable domain reads SQTIHQWPATLVQPVGSPLSLECTVEGTSNPNLYWYRQAAGRGLQLLFYSVGIGQISSEVPQNLSASRPQDRQFILSSKKLLLSDSGFYLCAWSSGLAGVHEQFFGPGTRLTVL.